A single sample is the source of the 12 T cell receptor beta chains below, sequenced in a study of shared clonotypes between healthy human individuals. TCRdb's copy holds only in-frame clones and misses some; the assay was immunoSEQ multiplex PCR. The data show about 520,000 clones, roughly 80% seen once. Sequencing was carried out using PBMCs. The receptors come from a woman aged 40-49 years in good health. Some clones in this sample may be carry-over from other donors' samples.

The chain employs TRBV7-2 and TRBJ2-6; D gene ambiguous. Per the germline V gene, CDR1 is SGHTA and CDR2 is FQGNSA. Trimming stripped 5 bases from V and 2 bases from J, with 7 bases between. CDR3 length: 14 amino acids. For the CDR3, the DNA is TGTGCCAGCAGCCTCGACACTGGGGCCAACGTCCTGACTTTC. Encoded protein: CASSLDTGANVLTF.

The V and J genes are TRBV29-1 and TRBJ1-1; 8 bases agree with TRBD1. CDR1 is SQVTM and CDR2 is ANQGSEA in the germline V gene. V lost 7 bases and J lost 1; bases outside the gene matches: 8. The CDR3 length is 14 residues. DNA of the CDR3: TGCAGCGCCAGGTCAGGGGGCTCGAACACTGAAGCTTTCTTT. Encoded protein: CSARSGGSNTEAFF.

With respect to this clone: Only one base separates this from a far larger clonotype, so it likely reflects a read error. The CDR3 is CAWSPLRERLFF. CDR3 sequence (DNA): TGTGCCTGGAGTCCCCTGAGGGAAAGACTGTTTTTT. V is TRBV30 and J is TRBJ1-4, with no clear D. The CDR3 loop spans 12 amino acids. Germline V gives CDR1 GTSNPN, CDR2 SVGIG (reference sequence).

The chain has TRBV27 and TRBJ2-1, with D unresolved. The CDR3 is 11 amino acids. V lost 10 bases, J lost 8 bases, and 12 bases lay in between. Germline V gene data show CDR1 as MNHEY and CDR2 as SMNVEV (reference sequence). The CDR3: CATLNGDEQFF. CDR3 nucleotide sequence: TGTGCCACCCTCAACGGCGATGAGCAGTTCTTC.

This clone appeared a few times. This CDR3 reads CASGTVYNEQFF. CDR3 sequence (DNA): TGCGCCAGTGGAACGGTATACAATGAGCAGTTCTTC. The chain joins TRBV10-2 to TRBJ2-1; D is uncertain. The CDR3 runs to 12 residues. The germline CDR1 and CDR2 sequences are WSHSY and SAAADI. V dropped 9 bases and J dropped 4 bases, with 10 bases sitting between them.

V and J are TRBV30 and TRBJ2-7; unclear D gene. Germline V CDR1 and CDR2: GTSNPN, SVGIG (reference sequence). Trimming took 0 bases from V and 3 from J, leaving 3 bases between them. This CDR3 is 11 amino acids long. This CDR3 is CAWSVNYEQYF. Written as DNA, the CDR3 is TGTGCCTGGAGTGTCAACTACGAGCAGTACTTC.

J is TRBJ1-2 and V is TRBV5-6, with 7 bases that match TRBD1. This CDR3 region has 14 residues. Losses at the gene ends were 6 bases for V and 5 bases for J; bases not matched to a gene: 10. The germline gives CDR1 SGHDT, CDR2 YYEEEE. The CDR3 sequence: CASTKGTASYGYTF. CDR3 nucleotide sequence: TGTGCCAGCACCAAAGGGACAGCGTCATATGGCTACACCTTC.

CDR3 loop: CASSSGGHRGNTEAFF. CDR3 DNA: TGCGCCAGCAGCTCGGGTGGCCACAGGGGGAACACTGAAGCTTTCTTT. The rearrangement uses TRBV5-1 and TRBJ1-1; TRBD1 matches 7 bases. The V gene end was trimmed by 3 bases and the J gene end by 1 base; junction bases not matched to a gene: 9. Germline CDR1 reads SGHRS; CDR2 reads YFSETQ. The CDR3 sequence is 16 residues long.

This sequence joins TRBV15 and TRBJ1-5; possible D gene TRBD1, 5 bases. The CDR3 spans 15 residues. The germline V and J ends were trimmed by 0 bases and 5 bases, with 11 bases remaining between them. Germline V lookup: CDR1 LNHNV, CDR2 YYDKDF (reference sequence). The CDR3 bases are TGTGCCACCAGCAGAGACAGGGTTCCCCATCAGCCCCAGCATTTT. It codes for CATSRDRVPHQPQHF.

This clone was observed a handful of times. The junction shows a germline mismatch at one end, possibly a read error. The CDR3 region has the DNA TGTGCCAGCAGCGTAGTAGGTAGCCTGTACAGTGAGCAGTTCTTC. It specifies CASSVVGSLYSEQFF. The gene calls are TRBV9 and TRBJ2-1; D ambiguous. Germline values: CDR1 SGDLS, CDR2 YYNGEE. This CDR3 spans 15 amino acids. The whole variable domain, remainder taken from reference TRBV9 and TRBJ2-1, is DSGVTQTPKHLITATGQRVTLRCSPRSGDLSVYWYQQSLDQGLQFLIQYYNGEERAKGNILERFSAQQFPDLHSELNLSSLELGDSALYFCASSVVGSLYSEQFFGPGTRLTVL.

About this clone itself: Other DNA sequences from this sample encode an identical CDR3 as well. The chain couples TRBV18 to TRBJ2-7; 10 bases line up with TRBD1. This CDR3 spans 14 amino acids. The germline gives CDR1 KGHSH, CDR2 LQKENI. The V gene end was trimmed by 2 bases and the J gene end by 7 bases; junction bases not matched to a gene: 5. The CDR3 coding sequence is TGTGCCAGCTCACCAGGGACAGGGGTGGAAGAGCAGTACTTC. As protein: CASSPGTGVEEQYF.

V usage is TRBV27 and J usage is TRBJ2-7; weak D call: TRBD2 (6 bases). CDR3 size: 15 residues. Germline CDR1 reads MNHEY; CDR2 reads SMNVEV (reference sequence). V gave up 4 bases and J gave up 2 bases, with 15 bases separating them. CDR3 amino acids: CASSSPGLTTYEQYF. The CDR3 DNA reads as TGTGCCAGCAGTTCTCCGGGACTCACAACCTACGAGCAGTACTTC.